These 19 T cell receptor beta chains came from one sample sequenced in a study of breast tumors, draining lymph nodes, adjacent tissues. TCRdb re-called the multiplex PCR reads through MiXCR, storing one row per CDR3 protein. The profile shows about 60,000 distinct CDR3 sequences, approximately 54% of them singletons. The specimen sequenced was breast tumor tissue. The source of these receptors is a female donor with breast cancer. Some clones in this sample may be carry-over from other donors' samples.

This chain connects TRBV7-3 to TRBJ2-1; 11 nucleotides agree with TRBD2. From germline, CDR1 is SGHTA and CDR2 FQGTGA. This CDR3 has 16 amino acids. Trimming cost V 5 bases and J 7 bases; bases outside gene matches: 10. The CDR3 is CASSPTGGLAENEQFF. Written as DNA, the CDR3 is TGTGCCAGCAGCCCAACGGGGGGACTAGCGGAGAATGAGCAGTTCTTC.

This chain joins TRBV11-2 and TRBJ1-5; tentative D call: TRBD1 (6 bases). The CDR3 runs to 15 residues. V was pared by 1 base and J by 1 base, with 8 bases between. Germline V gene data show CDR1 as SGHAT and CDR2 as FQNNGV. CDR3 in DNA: TGTGCCAGCAGCTTAGTTACAGGGAGCAATCAGCCCCAGCATTTT. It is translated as CASSLVTGSNQPQHF.

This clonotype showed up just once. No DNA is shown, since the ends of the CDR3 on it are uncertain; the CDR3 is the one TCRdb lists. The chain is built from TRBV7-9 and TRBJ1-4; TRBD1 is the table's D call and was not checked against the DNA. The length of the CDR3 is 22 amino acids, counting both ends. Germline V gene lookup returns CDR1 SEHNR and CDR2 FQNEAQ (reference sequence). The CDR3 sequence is CASSICLCSVDSGYGTGEKLFF.

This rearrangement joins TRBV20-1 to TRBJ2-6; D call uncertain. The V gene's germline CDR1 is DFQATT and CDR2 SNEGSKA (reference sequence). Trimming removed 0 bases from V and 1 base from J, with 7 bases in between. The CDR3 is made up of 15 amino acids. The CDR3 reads CSARDWASGANVLTF. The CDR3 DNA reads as TGCAGTGCTAGAGATTGGGCTTCTGGGGCCAACGTCCTGACTTTC.

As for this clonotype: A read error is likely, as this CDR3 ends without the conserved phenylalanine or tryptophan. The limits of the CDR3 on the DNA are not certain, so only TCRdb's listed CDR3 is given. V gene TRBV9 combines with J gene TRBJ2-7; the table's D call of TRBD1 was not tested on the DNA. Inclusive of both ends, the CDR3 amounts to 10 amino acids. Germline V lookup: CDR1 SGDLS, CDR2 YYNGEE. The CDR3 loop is CASSVSPPMP.

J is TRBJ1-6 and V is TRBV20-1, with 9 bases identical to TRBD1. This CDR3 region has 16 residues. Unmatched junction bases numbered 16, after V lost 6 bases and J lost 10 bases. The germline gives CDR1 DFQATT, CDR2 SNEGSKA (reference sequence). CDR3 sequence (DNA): TGCAGTGCGATTTCCGGGACAGGGACGCCTTGGTCACCCCTCCACTTT. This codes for CSAISGTGTPWSPLHF.

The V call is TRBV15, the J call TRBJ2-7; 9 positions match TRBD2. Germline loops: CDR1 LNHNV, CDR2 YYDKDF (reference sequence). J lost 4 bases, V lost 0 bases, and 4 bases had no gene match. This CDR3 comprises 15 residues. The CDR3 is CATSRELAGVYEQYF. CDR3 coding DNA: TGTGCCACCAGCAGAGAATTAGCGGGAGTATACGAGCAGTACTTC.

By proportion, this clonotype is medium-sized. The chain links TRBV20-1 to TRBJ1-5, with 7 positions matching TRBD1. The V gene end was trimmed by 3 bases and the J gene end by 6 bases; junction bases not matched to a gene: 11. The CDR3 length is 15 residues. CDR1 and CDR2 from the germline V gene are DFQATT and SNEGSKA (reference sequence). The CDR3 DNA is TGCAGTGCTAGGGAGGTAGGGGGCGCAGGTCAGCCCCAGCATTTT. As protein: CSAREVGGAGQPQHF.

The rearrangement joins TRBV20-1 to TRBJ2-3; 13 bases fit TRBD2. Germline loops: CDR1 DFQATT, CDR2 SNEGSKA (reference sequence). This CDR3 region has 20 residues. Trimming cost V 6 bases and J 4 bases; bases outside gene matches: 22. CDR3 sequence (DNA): TGCAGTGCCAGTATGAGAGGGGGACTAGCGGGATGGGGGCCCCCAGATACGCAGTATTTT. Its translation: CSASMRGGLAGWGPPDTQYF.

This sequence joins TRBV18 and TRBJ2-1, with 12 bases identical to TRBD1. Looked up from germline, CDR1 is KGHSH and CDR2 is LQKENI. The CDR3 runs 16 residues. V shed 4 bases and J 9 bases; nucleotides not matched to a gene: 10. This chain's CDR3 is CASSLRAGTGGFEQFF. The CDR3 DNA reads TGTGCCAGCTCACTTCGCGCAGGGACAGGGGGCTTTGAGCAGTTCTTC.

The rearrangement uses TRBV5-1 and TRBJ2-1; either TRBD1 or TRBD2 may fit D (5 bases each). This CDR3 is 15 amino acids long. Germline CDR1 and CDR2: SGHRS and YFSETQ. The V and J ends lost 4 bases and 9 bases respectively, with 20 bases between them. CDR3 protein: CASSPAQSSRGEQFF. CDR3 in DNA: TGCGCCAGCAGCCCAGCCCAGTCATCGAGGGGTGAGCAGTTCTTC.

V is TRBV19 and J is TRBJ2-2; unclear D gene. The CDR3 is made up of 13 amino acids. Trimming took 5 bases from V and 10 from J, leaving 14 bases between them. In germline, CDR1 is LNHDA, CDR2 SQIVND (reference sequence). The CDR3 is CASSPLRALELFF. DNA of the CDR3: TGTGCCAGTAGTCCTCTTCGGGCCCTGGAGCTGTTTTTT.

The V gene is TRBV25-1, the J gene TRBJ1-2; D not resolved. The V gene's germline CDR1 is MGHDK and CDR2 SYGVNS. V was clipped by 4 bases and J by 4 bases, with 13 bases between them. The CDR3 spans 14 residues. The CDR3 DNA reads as TGTGCCAGCAGTGCCGGGCTCTGGGGCTATGGCTACACCTTC. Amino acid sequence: CASSAGLWGYGYTF.

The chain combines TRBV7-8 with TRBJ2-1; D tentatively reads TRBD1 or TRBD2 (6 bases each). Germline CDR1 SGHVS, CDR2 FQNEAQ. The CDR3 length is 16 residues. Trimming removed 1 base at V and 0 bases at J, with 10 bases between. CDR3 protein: CASSLDGGSSYNEQFF. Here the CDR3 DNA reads TGTGCCAGCAGCTTAGACGGGGGCAGCTCCTACAATGAGCAGTTCTTC.

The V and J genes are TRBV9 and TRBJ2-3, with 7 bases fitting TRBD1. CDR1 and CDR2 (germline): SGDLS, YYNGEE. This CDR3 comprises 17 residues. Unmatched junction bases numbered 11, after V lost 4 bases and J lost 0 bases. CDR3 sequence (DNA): TGTGCCAGCAGCCAAGAAACAGGGGTGATTAGCACAGATACGCAGTATTTT. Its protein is CASSQETGVISTDTQYF.

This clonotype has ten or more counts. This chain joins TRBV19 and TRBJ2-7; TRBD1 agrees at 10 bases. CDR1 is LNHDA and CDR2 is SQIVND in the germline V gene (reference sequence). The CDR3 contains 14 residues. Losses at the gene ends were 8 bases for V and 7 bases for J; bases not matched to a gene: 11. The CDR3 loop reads CASQPGQGTKEQYF. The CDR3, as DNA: TGTGCCAGTCAACCGGGACAGGGGACGAAAGAGCAGTACTTC.

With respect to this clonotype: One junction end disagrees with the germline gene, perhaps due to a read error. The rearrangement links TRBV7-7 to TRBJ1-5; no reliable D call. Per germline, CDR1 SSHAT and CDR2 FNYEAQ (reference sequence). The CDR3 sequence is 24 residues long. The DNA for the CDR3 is TGTGCTAGCACCAGCTCCTCTGGGGTTTGCCACACTCATGATGCACTGTGTAGCAATCAGCCCCAGCATTTT. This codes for CASTSSSGVCHTHDALCSNQPQHF.

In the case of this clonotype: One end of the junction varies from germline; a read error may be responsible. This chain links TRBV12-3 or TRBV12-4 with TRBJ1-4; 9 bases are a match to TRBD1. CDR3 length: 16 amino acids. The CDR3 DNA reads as TGTACCAGCAGTCGTACAGGGGGCGCGACTAATGAAAAACTGTCTTTT. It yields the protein CTSSRTGGATNEKLSF.

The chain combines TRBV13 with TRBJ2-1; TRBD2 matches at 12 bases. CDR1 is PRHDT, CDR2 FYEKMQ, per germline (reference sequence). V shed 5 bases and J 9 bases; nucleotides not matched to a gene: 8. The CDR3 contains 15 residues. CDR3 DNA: TGTGCCAGCAGCCCACCTGGACTAGCGGGATTTGAGCAGTTCTTC. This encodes CASSPPGLAGFEQFF.